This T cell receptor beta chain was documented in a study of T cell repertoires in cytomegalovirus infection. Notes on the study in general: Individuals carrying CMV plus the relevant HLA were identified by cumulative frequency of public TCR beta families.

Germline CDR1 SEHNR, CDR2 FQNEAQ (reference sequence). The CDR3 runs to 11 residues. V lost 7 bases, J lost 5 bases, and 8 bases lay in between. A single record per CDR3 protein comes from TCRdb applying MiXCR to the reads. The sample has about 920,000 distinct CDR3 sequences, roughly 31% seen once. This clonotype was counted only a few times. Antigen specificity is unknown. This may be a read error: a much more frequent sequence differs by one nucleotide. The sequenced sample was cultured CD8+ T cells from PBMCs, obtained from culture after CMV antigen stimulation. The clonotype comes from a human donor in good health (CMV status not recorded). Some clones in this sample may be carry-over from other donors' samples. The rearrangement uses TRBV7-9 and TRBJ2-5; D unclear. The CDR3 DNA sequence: TGTGCCAGCACCTCCGGGGAGACCCAGTACTTC. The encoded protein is CASTSGETQYF.